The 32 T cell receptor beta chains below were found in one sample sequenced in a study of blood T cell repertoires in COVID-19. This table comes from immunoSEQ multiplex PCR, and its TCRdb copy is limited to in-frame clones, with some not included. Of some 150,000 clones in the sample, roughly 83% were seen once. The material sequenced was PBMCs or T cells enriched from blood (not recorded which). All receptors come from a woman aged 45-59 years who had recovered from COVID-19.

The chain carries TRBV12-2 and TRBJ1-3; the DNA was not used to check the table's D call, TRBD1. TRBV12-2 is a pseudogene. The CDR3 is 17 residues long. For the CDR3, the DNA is TGTGCAAGTCGCCCTTCCCGGACAGGGCAAGGAGGAAACACCATATATTTT. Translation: CASRPSRTGQGGNTIYF.

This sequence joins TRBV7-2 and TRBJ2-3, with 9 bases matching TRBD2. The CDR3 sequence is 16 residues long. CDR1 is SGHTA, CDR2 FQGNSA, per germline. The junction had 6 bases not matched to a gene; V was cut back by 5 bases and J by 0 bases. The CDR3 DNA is TGTGCCAGCAGCACCCGACTAGCGGCAAGCACAGATACGCAGTATTTT. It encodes CASSTRLAASTDTQYF.

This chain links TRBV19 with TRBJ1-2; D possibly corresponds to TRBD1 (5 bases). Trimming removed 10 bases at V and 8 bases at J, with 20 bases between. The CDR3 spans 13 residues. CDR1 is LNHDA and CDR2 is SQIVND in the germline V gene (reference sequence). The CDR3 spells CATLPRPRGGYTF. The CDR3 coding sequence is TGTGCCACCTTACCGCGACCTAGGGGCGGCTACACCTTC.

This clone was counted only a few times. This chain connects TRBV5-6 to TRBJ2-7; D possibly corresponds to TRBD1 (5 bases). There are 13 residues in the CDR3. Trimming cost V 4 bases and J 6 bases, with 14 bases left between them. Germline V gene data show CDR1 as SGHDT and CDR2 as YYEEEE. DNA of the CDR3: TGTGCCAGCAGCCCCCGTTCTGGGGCCGAGCAGTACGTC. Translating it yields CASSPRSGAEQYV.

As DNA, the CDR3 is TGTGCCAGTAGTATAAGGATGACTCATAGCGGCTACACCTTC. This encodes CASSIRMTHSGYTF. V and J are TRBV19 and TRBJ1-2; no clear D. CDR3 size: 14 residues. V was trimmed by 2 bases and J by 8 bases, leaving 15 bases between them. In germline, CDR1 is LNHDA, CDR2 SQIVND (reference sequence).

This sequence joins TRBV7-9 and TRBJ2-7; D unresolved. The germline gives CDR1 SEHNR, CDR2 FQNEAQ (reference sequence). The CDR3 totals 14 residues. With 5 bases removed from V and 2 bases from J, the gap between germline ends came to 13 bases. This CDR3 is CASSPETGTYEQYV. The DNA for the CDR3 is TGTGCCAGCAGCCCAGAAACGGGTACCTACGAGCAGTACGTC.

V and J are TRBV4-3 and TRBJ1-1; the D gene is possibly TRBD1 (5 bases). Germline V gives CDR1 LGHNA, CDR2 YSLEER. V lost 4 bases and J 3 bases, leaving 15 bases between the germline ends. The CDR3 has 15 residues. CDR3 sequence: CASSLGGLSHTEAFF. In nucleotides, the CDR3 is TGCGCCAGCAGCCTCGGGGGATTAAGTCACACTGAAGCTTTCTTT.

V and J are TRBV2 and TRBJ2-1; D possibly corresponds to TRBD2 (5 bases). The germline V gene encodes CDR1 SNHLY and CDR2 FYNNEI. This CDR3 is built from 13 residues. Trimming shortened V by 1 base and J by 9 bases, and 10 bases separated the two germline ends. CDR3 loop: CASSEEYGGEQFF. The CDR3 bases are TGTGCCAGCAGTGAAGAGTATGGAGGTGAGCAGTTCTTC. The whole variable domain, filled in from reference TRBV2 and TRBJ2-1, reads EPEVTQTPSHQVTQMGQEVILRCVPISNHLYFYWYRQILGQKVEFLVSFYNNEISEKSEIFDDQFSVERPDGSNFTLKIRSTKLEDSAMYFCASSEEYGGEQFFGPGTRLTVL.

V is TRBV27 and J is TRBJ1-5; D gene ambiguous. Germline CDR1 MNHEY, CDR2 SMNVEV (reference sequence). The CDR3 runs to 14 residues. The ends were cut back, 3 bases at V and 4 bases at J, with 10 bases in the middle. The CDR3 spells CASSFAGSNQPQHF. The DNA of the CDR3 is TGTGCCAGCAGTTTCGCGGGGTCAAATCAGCCCCAGCATTTT.

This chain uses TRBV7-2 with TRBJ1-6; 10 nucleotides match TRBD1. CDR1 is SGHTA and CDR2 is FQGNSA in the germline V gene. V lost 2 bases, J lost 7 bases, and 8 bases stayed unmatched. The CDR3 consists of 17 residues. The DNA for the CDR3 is TGTGCCAGCAGCTTAAGGGGACAGGGGAGGGTGAATTCACCCCTCCACTTT. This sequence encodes CASSLRGQGRVNSPLHF.

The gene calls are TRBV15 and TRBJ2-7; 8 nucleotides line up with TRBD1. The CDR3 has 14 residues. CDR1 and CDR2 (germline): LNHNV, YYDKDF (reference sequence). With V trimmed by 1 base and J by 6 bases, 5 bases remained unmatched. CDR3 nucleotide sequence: TGTGCCACCAGCAGAGTAACAGGGGGGTCCGAGCAGTACGTC. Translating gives CATSRVTGGSEQYV.

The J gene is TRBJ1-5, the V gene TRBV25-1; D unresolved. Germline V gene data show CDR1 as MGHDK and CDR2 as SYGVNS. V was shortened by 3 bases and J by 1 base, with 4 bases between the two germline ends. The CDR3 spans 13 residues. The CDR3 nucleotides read TGTGCCAGCAGTGACACAAGCAATCAGCCCCAGCATTTT. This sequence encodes CASSDTSNQPQHF.

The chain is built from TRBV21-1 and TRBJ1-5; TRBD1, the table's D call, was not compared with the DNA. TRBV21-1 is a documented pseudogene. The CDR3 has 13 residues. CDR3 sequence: CASSDIFNQPQHF. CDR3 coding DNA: TGTGCCAGCAGTGACATATTCAATCAGCCCCAGCATTTT.

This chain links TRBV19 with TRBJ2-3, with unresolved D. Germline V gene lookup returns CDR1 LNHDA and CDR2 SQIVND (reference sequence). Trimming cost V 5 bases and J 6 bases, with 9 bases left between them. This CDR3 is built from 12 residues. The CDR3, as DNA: TGTGCCAGTAGTCGACTTGCCGATACGCAGTATTTT. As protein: CASSRLADTQYF.

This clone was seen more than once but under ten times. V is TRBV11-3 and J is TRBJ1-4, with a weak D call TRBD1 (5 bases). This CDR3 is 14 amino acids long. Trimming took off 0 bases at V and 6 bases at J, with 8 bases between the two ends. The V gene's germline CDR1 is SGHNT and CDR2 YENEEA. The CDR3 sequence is CASSLEGDYEKLFF. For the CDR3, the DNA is TGTGCCAGCAGCTTAGAGGGGGACTATGAAAAACTGTTTTTT. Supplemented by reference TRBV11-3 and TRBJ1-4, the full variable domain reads EAGVVQSPRYKIIEKKQPVAFWCNPISGHNTLYWYLQNLGQGPELLIRYENEEAVDDSQLPKDRFSAERLKGVDSTLKIQPAELGDSAVYLCASSLEGDYEKLFFGSGTQLSVL.

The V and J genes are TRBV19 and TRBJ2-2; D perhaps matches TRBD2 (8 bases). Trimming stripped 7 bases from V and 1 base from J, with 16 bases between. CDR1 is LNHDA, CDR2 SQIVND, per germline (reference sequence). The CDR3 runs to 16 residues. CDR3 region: CASTGGGQRNTGELFF. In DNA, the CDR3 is TGTGCCAGTACCGGGGGGGGACAGCGGAACACCGGGGAGCTGTTTTTT.

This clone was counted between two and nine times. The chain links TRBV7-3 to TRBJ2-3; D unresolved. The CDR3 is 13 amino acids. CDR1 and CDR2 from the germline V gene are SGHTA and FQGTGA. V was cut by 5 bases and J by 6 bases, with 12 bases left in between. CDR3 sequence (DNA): TGTGCCAGCAGCGCCCGACTTGCCGATACGCAGTATTTT. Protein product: CASSARLADTQYF.

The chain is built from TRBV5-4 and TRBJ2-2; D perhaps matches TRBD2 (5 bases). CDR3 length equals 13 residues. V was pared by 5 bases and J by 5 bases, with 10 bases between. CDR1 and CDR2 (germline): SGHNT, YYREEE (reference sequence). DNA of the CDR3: TGTGCCAGCAGTTACGGGGAGACCGGGGAGCTGTTTTTT. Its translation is CASSYGETGELFF.

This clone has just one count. CDR3 sequence: CASTPGAAFF. The CDR3 bases are TGTGCCAGCACCCCAGGGGCGGCTTTCTTT. This sequence joins TRBV13 and TRBJ1-1, with TRBD1 as a possible D gene (6 bases). V lost 7 bases to trimming and J lost 11 bases, with 11 bases between them. The CDR3 loop spans 10 amino acids. Germline V lookup: CDR1 PRHDT, CDR2 FYEKMQ (reference sequence).

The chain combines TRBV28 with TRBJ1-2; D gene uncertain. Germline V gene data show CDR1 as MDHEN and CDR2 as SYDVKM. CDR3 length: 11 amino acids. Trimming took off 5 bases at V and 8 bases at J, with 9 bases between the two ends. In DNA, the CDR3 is TGTGCCAGCAGTCTTTACGGGGGCTACACCTTC. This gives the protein CASSLYGGYTF.

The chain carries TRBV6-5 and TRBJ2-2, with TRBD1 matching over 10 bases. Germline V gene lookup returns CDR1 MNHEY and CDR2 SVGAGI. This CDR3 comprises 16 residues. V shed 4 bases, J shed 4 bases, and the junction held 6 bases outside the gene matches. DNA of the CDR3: TGTGCCAGCAGTTCTCCGAGGGACAGGGGCACCGGGGAGCTGTTTTTT. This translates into CASSSPRDRGTGELFF.

The CDR3 spells CASSLNRGEQYV. The DNA for the CDR3 is TGTGCCAGCAGTTTGAACAGAGGGGAGCAGTACGTC. This chain uses TRBV28 with TRBJ2-7, with D possibly matching TRBD2 (5 bases). V was pared by 3 bases and J by 7 bases, with 10 bases between. The V gene's germline CDR1 is MDHEN and CDR2 SYDVKM. The CDR3 is 12 residues long.

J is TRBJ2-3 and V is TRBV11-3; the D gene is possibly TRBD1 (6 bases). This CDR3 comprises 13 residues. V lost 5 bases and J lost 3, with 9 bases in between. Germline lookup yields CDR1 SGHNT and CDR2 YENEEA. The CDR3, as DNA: TGTGCCAGCAGCCTAGGACAGACAGATACGCAGTATTTT. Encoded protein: CASSLGQTDTQYF. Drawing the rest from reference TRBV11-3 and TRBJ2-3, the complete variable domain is EAGVVQSPRYKIIEKKQPVAFWCNPISGHNTLYWYLQNLGQGPELLIRYENEEAVDDSQLPKDRFSAERLKGVDSTLKIQPAELGDSAVYLCASSLGQTDTQYFGPGTRLTVL.

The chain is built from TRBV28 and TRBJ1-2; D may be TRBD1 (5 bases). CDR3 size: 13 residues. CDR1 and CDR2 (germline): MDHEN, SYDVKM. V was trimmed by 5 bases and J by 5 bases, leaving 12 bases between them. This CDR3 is CASSPYRGYGYTF. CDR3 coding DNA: TGTGCCAGCAGTCCGTATAGGGGTTATGGCTACACCTTC.

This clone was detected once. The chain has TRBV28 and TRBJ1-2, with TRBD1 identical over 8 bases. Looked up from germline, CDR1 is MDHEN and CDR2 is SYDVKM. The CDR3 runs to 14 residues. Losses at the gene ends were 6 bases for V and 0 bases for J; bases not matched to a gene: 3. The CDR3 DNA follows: TGTGCCAGCAGATGGACAGGGCCTAACTATGGCTACACCTTC. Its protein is CASRWTGPNYGYTF.

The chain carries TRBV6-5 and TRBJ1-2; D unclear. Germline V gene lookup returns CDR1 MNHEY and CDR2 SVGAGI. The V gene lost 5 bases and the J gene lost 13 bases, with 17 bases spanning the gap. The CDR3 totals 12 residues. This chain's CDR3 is CASSQQTQEPTF. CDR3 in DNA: TGTGCCAGCAGTCAACAGACCCAGGAACCCACCTTC.

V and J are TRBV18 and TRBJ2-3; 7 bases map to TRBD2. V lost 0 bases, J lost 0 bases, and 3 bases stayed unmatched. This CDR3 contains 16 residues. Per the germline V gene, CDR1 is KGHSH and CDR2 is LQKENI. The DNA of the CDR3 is TGTGCCAGCTCACCACCCGGGAGGCGGAGCACAGATACGCAGTATTTT. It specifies CASSPPGRRSTDTQYF.

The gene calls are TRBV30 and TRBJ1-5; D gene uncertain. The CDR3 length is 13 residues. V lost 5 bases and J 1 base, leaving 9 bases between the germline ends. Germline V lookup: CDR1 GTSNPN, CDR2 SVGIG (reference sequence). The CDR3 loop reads CAWGRASNQPQHF. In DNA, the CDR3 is TGTGCCTGGGGGAGGGCCAGCAATCAGCCCCAGCATTTT.

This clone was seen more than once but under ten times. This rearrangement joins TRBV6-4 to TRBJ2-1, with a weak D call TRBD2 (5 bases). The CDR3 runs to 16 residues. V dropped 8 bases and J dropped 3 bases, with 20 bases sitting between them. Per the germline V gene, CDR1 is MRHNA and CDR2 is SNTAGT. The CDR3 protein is CASRPTGGLSYNEQFF. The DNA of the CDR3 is TGTGCCAGCCGCCCTACCGGAGGCCTAAGCTACAATGAGCAGTTCTTC.

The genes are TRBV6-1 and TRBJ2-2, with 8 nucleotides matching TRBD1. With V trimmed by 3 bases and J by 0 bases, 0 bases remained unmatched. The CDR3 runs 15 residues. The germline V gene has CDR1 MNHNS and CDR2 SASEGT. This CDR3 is CASSEGQANTGELFF. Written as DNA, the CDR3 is TGTGCCAGCAGTGAGGGACAGGCGAACACCGGGGAGCTGTTTTTT.

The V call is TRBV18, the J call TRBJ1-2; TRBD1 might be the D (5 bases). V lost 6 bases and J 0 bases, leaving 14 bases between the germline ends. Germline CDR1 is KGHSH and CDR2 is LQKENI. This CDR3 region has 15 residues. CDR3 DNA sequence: TGTGCCAGCTCCCCGTGGGGGGAAGCTAACTATGGCTACACCTTC. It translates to CASSPWGEANYGYTF. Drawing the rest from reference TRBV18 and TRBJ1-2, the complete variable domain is NAGVMQNPRHLVRRRGQEARLRCSPMKGHSHVYWYRQLPEEGLKFMVYLQKENIIDESGMPKERFSAEFPKEGPSILRIQQVVRGDSAAYFCASSPWGEANYGYTFGSGTRLTVV.

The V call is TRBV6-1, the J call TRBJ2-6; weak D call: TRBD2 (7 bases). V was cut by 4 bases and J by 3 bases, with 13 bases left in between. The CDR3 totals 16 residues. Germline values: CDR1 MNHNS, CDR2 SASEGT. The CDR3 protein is CASSASGGGGANVLTF. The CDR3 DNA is TGTGCCAGCAGTGCTTCGGGGGGCGGTGGGGCCAACGTCCTGACTTTC.